A selection of T cell receptor beta chains follows, all from one sample in a study of T-cell reconstitution after alpha-beta-depleted transplantation in children. TCRdb processed the PCR reads anew with MiXCR; each CDR3 protein has one entry. The sample lists 60,000 to 80,000 distinct CDR3 sequences; just under 7.5% were seen once. This material consisted of PBMCs from the stem cell graft donor, taken from the stem cell graft. These TCRs come from a human donor who donated a stem cell graft to a child with acute lymphoblastic leukemia. The conserved cysteine and the conserved F or W are not part of the CDR3 here. D genes are given only for firm matches. A clone size is listed for some rows: how often the clone was seen (once, few, many), or a class if it is expanded.

d_call	v_call	j_call	clone_size	cdr3_aa
TRBD1	TRBV7-2	TRBJ1-5	few	ASSPDRGRDQPQH
TRBD2	TRBV20-1	TRBJ2-7	many	SASGGANEQY
TRBD2	TRBV13	TRBJ2-7	many	ASSLRTSGLTEQY
.	TRBV9	TRBJ1-1	few	ASSVEGDRNTEAF
.	TRBV27	TRBJ2-4	.	ASRPQGWGVAKNIQY
.	TRBV29-1	TRBJ2-2	many	SVGRGLSGELF
TRBD2	TRBV28	TRBJ2-7	few	ASRGWTSGSYEQY
.	TRBV7-9	TRBJ2-5	.	ASSPRSSQETQY
.	TRBV7-8	TRBJ1-4	few	ASSSPLLGELREKLF
.	TRBV7-8	TRBJ2-5	many	ASSLGRRAETQY
TRBD1	TRBV7-9	TRBJ1-2	many	ASSFRTGNYGYT
.	TRBV10-3	TRBJ2-2	medium-sized	AISERDNTGELF
.	TRBV5-6	TRBJ1-2	many	ASSPGRRTNYGYT
TRBD1	TRBV20-1	TRBJ1-4	.	SARDRGSTNEKLF
.	TRBV4-3	TRBJ1-3	.	ASSQSLWQAGGNTIY
TRBD2	TRBV9	TRBJ2-1	many	ASSVVSGGYSYNEQF
.	TRBV6-1	TRBJ2-7	few	ASSEGPSYEQY
TRBD1	TRBV18	TRBJ1-2	many	ASSPFDVGQSYGYT
.	TRBV10-3	TRBJ2-7	few	AISESQGARNEQY
.	TRBV11-2	TRBJ1-1	many	ASSLVQGKTEAF
TRBD1	TRBV20-1	TRBJ2-4	many	SARGTGDWNIQY
TRBD1	TRBV7-2	TRBJ2-7	many	ASSLNSGTVYEQY
.	TRBV5-1	TRBJ1-2	many	ASSLYGTGYT
TRBD1	TRBV2	TRBJ1-2	many	ASSYTGAPTGYT
TRBD1	TRBV27	TRBJ1-1	many	ASSDLPGGTEAF
.	TRBV20-1	TRBJ1-5	many	SARDPGGAEQPQH
.	TRBV5-1	TRBJ2-7	many	ASSLVGTEYEEQY
.	TRBV20-1	TRBJ1-2	.	SARDLYGYT
TRBD1	TRBV28	TRBJ1-5	many	ASSSWTGNQPQH